This T cell receptor (beta chain) is drawn from a study of cytomegalovirus exposure and HLA in healthy donors. General study findings and limits: Cytomegalovirus association was assigned to under 200 TCR beta chains. Within an earlier analysis, most TCR beta V segments proved productive either about 90% or about 30% of the time. Immune exposure data for these donors was limited to CMV serostatus.

Researchers ran the PCR with 60 Vbeta and 13 Jbeta primers. Some clones are missing from TCRdb's copy, which holds only in-frame ones; the method was immunoSEQ multiplex PCR. This sample carries under 200,000 clones, more than 70% of them seen once, and the ten largest clones take about 7.7%. This clone occurred a few times. Its antigen is as yet unknown. Though nominally healthy at sampling, donors likely had unrecorded immune exposures. This CDR3 region has 13 residues. V lost 5 bases and J lost 1, with 8 bases in between. From germline, CDR1 is SGHTS and CDR2 YDEGEE. The V call is TRBV5-8, the J call TRBJ2-3; possibly TRBD1 for D (5 bases). Sequencing was performed on PBMCs. The receptor was isolated from a woman aged 40 to 49 in good health and CMV-seropositive. Here the CDR3 reads CASRDSGTDTQYF. The CDR3, as DNA: TGTGCCAGCAGAGACAGTGGCACAGATACGCAGTATTTT.